These 6 T cell receptor beta chains share one sample of origin, sequenced in a study of blood T cells in healthy people across ages. Primed by a sample-barcoded 5' primer and a J-beta primer mix, a second PCR proceeded for 7 to 11 cycles. TCRdb called the 5' RACE reads again in MiXCR, with one record for every CDR3 protein. Here the sample spans hundreds of thousands of distinct CDR3 sequences, 20% to 25% being singletons. The sequencing input was blood. These receptors came from a man between 70 and 80 years old in good health.

The rearrangement links TRBV19 to TRBJ2-3; 10 bases line up with TRBD2. Germline V CDR1 and CDR2: LNHDA, SQIVND (reference sequence). The V segment lost 3 bases and the J segment 5 bases; nucleotides outside the gene matches: 2. The CDR3 runs 14 residues. The CDR3 here is CASSISSGRDTQYF. CDR3 DNA: TGTGCCAGTAGTATTTCTAGCGGGAGAGATACGCAGTATTTT.

The chain employs TRBV6-1 and TRBJ2-5, with a weak D call TRBD1 (6 bases). CDR3 size: 14 residues. Between the trimmed V and J ends, which lost 4 bases and 2 bases, there was a span of 11 bases. The germline V gene has CDR1 MNHNS and CDR2 SASEGT. The chain's CDR3 is CASSGQDRQETQYF. CDR3 sequence (DNA): TGTGCCAGCAGTGGCCAGGACAGACAAGAGACCCAGTACTTC.

As to this clonotype: A clone one base away is much larger, so this may be a read error. The CDR3 ends on some other residue instead of the conserved phenylalanine or tryptophan, so this is likely a read error. The gene calls are TRBV28 and TRBJ2-1; 9 bases align to TRBD1. Trimming took 6 bases from V and 2 from J; bases not matched to a gene: 8. The CDR3 extends over 16 amino acids. Looked up from germline, CDR1 is MDHEN and CDR2 is SYDVKM. In DNA, the CDR3 is TGTGCCAGCAGAACCGCCGGGACAGGGACCTACAATGAGCAGTTCCTC. It codes for CASRTAGTGTYNEQFL.

This clonotype showed up just a few times. The chain joins TRBV7-9 to TRBJ1-2; 7 positions agree with TRBD1. Trimming removed 8 bases from V and 2 bases from J; junction bases left unmatched: 11. The length of the CDR3 is 15 residues. CDR1 is SEHNR, CDR2 FQNEAQ, per germline (reference sequence). CDR3 bases: TGTGCCAGCGGTATACTGACAGGGTCCAACTATGGCTACACCTTC. This translates into CASGILTGSNYGYTF.

This clonotype turned up a few times. The V call is TRBV20-1, the J call TRBJ2-5; TRBD2 matches at 7 bases. The DNA end lines up better with TRBJ2-1; the J call may be wrong. Germline V lookup: CDR1 DFQATT, CDR2 SNEGSKA (reference sequence). The CDR3 is made up of 13 amino acids. CDR3 bases: TGCAGTGCTAGAGGCGGGAGTGAGGGAGGGCAGTTCTTC. This codes for CSARGGSEGGQFF.

As to this clonotype: The junction differs from germline at one of its ends, possibly a read error. The chain is built from TRBV7-2 and TRBJ2-6, with 9 bases matching TRBD1. Germline loops: CDR1 SGHTA, CDR2 FQGNSA. This CDR3 region has 19 residues. CDR3 protein: CACSLAGGTGSSGANVLTF. In nucleotides, the CDR3 is TGTGCCTGCAGCTTAGCTGGGGGGACAGGGAGCTCTGGGGCCAACGTCCTGACTTTC. Full variable domain (outside the CDR3, taken from reference TRBV7-2 and TRBJ2-6): GAGVSQSPSNKVTEKGKDVELRCDPISGHTALYWYRQSLGQGLEFLIYFQGNSAPDKSGLPSDRFSAERTGGSVSTLTIQRTQQEDSAVYLCACSLAGGTGSSGANVLTFGAGSRLTVL.